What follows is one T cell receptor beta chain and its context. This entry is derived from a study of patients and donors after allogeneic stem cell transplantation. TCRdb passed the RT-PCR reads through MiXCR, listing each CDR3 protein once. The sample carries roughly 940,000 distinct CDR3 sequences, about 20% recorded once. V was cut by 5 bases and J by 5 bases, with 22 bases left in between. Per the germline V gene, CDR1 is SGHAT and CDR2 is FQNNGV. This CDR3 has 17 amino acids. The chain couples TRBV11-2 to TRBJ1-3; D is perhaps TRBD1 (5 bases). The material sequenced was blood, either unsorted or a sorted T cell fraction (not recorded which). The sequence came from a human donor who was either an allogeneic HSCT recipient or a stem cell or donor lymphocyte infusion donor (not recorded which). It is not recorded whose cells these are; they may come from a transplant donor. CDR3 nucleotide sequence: TGTGCCAGCAGCCACCTCCCAGGGCTCATCCGTCGAAACACCATATATTTT. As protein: CASSHLPGLIRRNTIYF.